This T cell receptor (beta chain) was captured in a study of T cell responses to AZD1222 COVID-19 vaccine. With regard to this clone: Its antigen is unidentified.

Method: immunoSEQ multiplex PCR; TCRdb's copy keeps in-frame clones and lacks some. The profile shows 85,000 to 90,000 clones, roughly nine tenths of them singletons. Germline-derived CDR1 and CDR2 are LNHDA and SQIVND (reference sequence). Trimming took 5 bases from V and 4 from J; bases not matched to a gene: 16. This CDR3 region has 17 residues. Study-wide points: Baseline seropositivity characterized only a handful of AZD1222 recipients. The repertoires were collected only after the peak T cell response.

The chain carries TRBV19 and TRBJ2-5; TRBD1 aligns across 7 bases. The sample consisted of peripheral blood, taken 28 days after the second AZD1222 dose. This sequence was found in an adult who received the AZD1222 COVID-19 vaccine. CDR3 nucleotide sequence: TGTGCCAGTAGTGTCTCTCCTCCGGGACAGAGGCTAGAGACCCAGTACTTC. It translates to CASSVSPPGQRLETQYF.